This T cell receptor (beta chain) was profiled in a study of shared clonotypes between healthy human individuals. This CDR3 has 18 amino acids. V lost 4 bases to trimming and J lost 0 bases, with 19 bases between them. From germline, CDR1 is PRHDT and CDR2 FYEKMQ (reference sequence). Terminally differentiated effector memory CD45RA+ cells were excluded by CCR7 positive selection of CD45RO-negative cells. Some clones are missing from TCRdb's copy, which holds only in-frame ones; the method was immunoSEQ multiplex PCR. Of some 630,000 clones listed, approximately 96% are singletons. Sequencing was done on a sample of naive CD8+ T cells sorted from blood. The source of this sequence is a woman in her 30s in good health. The V gene is TRBV13, the J gene TRBJ2-1; the D gene is possibly TRBD2 (6 bases). The CDR3 sequence is CASSYTRALGGSYNEQFF. The CDR3 DNA follows: TGTGCCAGCAGCTATACCCGGGCCCTCGGGGGCTCCTACAATGAGCAGTTCTTC.